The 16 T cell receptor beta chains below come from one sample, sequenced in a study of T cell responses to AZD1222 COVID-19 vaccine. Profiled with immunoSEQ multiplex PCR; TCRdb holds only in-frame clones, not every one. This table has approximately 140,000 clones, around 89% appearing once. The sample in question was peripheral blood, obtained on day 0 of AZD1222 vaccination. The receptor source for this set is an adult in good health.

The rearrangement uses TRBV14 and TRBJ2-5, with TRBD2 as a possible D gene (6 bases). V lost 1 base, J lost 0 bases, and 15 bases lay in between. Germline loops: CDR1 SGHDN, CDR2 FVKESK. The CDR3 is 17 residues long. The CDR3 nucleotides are TGTGCCAGCAGCCAAGTTCGCAGTAGCGGTTACCAAGAGACCCAGTACTTC. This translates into CASSQVRSSGYQETQYF.

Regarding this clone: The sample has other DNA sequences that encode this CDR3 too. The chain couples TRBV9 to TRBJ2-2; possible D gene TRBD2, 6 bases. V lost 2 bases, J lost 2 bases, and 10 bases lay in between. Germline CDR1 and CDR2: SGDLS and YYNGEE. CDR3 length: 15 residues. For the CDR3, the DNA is TGTGCCAGCAGCGTTGGTGGGACTAACACCGGGGAGCTGTTTTTT. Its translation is CASSVGGTNTGELFF. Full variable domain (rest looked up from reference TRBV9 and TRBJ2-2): DSGVTQTPKHLITATGQRVTLRCSPRSGDLSVYWYQQSLDQGLQFLIQYYNGEERAKGNILERFSAQQFPDLHSELNLSSLELGDSALYFCASSVGGTNTGELFFGEGSRLTVL.

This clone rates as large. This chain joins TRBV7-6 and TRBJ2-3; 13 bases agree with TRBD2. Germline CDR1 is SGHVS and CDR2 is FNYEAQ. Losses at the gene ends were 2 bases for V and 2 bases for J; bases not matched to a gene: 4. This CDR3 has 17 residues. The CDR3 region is CASSLSGLAGYTDTQYF. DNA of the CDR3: TGTGCCAGCAGCTTATCGGGACTAGCGGGATACACAGATACGCAGTATTTT.

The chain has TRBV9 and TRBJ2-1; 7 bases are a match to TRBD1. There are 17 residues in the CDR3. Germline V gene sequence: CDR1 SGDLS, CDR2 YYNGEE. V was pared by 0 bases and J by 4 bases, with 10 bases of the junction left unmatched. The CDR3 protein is CASSVALFPGQYNEQFF. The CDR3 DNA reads TGTGCCAGCAGCGTAGCCCTTTTTCCGGGACAGTACAATGAGCAGTTCTTC.

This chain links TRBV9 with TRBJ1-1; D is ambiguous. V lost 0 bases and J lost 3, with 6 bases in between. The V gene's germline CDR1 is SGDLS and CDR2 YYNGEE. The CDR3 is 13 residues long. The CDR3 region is CASSVGSYTEAFF. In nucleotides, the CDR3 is TGTGCCAGCAGCGTAGGCTCTTACACTGAAGCTTTCTTT.

The CDR3 sequence: CASSSSFGYNEQFF. As DNA, the CDR3 is TGTGCCAGCAGCTCGTCTTTTGGCTACAATGAGCAGTTCTTC. The V call is TRBV7-9, the J call TRBJ2-1; D uncertain. This CDR3 has 14 residues. V lost 4 bases, J lost 3 bases, and 10 bases lay in between. Per germline, CDR1 SEHNR and CDR2 FQNEAQ (reference sequence).

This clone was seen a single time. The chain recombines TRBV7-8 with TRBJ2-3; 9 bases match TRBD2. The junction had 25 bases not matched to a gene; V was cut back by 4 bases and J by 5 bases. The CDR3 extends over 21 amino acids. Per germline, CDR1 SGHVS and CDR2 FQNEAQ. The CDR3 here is CASSSRTYRAGGPSKEDTQYF. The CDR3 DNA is TGTGCCAGCAGCTCTCGAACCTATCGGGCGGGAGGGCCCTCGAAAGAAGATACGCAGTATTTT. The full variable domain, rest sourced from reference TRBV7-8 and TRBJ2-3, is GAGVSQSPRYKVAKRGQDVALRCDPISGHVSLFWYQQALGQGPEFLTYFQNEAQLDKSGLPSDRFFAERPEGSVSTLKIQRTQQEDSAVYLCASSSRTYRAGGPSKEDTQYFGPGTRLTVL.

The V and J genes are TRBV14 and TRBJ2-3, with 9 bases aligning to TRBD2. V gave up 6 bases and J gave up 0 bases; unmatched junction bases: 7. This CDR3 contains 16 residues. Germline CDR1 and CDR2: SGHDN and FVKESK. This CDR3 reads CASSQRLAASTDTQYF. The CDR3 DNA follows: TGTGCCAGCAGTCAGAGACTAGCGGCTAGCACAGATACGCAGTATTTT.

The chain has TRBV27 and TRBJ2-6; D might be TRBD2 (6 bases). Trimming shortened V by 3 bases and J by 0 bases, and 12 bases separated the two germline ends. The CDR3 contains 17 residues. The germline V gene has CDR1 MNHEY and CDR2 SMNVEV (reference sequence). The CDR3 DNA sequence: TGTGCCAGCAGTTTTTTTGCGGGATCCTCTGGGGCCAACGTCCTGACTTTC. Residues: CASSFFAGSSGANVLTF.

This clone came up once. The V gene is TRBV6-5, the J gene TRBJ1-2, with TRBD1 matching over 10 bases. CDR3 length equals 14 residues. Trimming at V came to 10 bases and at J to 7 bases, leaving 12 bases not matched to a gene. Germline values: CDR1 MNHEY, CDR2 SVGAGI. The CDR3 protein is CATSPGTGAFGYTF. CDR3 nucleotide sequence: TGTGCCACCAGCCCCGGGACAGGGGCGTTTGGCTACACCTTC.

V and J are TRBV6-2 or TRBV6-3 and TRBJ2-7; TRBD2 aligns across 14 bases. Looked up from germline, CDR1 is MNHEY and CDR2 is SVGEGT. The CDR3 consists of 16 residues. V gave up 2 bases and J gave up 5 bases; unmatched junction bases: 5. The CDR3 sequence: CASSYGGLAGGDEQYF. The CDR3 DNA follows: TGTGCCAGCAGTTACGGCGGACTAGCGGGAGGTGACGAGCAGTACTTC.

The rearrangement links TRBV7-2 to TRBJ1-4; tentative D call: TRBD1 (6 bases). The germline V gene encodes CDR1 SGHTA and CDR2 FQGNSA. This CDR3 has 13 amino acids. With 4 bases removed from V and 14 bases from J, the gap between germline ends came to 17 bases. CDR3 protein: CASSSWGQGRLFF. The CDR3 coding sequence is TGTGCCAGCAGCTCGTGGGGGCAGGGCCGCCTGTTTTTT.

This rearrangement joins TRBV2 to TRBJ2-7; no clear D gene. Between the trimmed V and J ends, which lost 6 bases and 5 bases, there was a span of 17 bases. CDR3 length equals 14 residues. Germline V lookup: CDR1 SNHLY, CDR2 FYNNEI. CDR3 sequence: CASRPGPPRDEQYF. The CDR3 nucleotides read TGTGCCAGCAGACCGGGCCCCCCACGTGACGAGCAGTACTTC.

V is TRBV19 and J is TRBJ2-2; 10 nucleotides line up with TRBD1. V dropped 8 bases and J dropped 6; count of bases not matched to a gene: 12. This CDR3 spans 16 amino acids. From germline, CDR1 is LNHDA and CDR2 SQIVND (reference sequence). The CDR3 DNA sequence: TGTGCCAGTGAGGGGACCGGGACAGGGGTATCCGGGGAGCTGTTTTTT. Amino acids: CASEGTGTGVSGELFF.

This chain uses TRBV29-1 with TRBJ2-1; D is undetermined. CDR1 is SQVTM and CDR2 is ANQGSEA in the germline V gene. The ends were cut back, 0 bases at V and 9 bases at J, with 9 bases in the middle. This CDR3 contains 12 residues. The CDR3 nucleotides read TGCAGCGTTGAAGATGAAACGTTTGAGCAGTTCTTC. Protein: CSVEDETFEQFF.

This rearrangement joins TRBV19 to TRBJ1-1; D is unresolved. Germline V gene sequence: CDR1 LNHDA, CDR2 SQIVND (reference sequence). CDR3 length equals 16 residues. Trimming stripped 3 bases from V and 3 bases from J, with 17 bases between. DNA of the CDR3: TGTGCCAGTAGTATTAACAGAGAGAGGATCGACACTGAAGCTTTCTTT. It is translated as CASSINRERIDTEAFF.